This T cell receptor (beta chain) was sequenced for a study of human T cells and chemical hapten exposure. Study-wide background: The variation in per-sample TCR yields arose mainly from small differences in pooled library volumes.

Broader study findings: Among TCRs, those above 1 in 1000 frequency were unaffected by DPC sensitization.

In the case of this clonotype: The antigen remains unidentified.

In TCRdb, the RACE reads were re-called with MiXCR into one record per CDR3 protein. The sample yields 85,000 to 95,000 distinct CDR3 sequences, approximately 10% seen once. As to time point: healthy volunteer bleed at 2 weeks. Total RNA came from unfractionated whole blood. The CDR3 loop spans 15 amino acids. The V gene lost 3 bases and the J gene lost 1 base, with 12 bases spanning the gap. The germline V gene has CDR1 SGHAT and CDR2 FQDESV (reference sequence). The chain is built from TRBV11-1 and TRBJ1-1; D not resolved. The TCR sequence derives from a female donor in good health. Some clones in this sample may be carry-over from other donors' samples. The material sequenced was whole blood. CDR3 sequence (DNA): TGTGCCAGCAGCTTGGAACAGAGGAGGAACACTGAAGCTTTCTTT. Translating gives CASSLEQRRNTEAFF.